This is a list of T cell receptor beta chains from one sample in a study of read filtering for tumor transcriptome and immune sequencing. TCRdb re-called the reads through MiXCR, storing one row per CDR3 protein. The data contain roughly 93,000 distinct CDR3 sequences, about 22% of them singletons. Sample: a population of CD138-negative cells sorted from bone marrow. The source of these receptors is a donor aged 40 or over with multiple myeloma. CDR3s include the opening cysteine and the closing phenylalanine or tryptophan. The D gene is left open where the match is weak. The listing skips clone size in some rows; elsewhere it reads once, few, many or a size class.

>TRBV7-3|TRBJ2-3|many|TRBD2
CASSVFSGADTQYF
TGTGCCAGCAGCGTATTTAGCGGGGCCGATACGCAGTATTTT
>TRBV11-2|TRBJ1-3|NA|TRBD1
CASSRRQGSSGNTLYF
TGTGCCAGCAGCCGTCGACAGGGGTCCTCTGGAAACACCTTATATTTT
>TRBV11-2|TRBJ2-7|many|NA
CASSNPLGEQYF
TGTGCCAGCAGCAACCCTCTGGGCGAGCAGTACTTC
>TRBV4-1|TRBJ1-2|NA|NA
CASSQDSDRSPYGCTF
TGCGCCAGCAGCCAAGACTCGGACCGCTCTCCCTATGGCTGCACCTTC
>TRBV5-1|TRBJ2-3|NA|NA
CASSLAGLDGPDTQYF
TGCGCCAGCAGCTTGGCAGGTCTCGACGGCCCAGATACGCAGTATTTT
>TRBV19|TRBJ2-2|many|NA
CASSINRQTGELFF
TGTGCCAGTAGTATAAACAGACAGACCGGGGAGCTGTTTTTT
>TRBV3-1|TRBJ1-2|NA|TRBD1
CASSQGNRGHGYTF
TGCGCCAGCAGCCAAGGAAACAGGGGGCATGGCTACACCTTC
>TRBV10-3|TRBJ2-5|many|TRBD1
CAISSGQGVETQYF
TGTGCCATCAGCTCCGGACAGGGAGTAGAGACCCAGTACTTC
>TRBV2|TRBJ2-1|many|NA
CASSSDSNEQFF
TGTGCCAGCAGTTCGGACAGCAATGAGCAGTTCTTC
>TRBV12-3/TRBV12-4|TRBJ2-7|many|TRBD1
CASSLWDRSYEQYF
TGTGCCAGCAGTTTATGGGACAGGTCCTACGAGCAGTACTTC
>TRBV28|TRBJ2-7|many|TRBD2
CASTPAGGSSYEQYF
TGTGCCAGCACCCCAGCGGGGGGGAGCTCCTACGAGCAGTACTTC
>TRBV5-5|TRBJ2-1|many|NA
CASSLLTSNEQFF
TGTGCCAGCAGCTTGTTGACTAGCAATGAGCAGTTCTTC
>TRBV20-1|TRBJ2-2|many|TRBD2
CSAPVLAGGVAGELFF
TGCAGTGCTCCCGTTTTAGCGGGGGGGGTCGCCGGGGAGCTGTTTTTT
>TRBV21-1|TRBJ2-7|many|NA
CASSKVGMTDSYEQYF
TGTGCCAGCAGCAAAGTGGGGATGACAGACTCCTACGAGCAGTACTTC
>TRBV11-2|TRBJ2-5|NA|NA
CASSLVTAQETQYF
TGTGCCAGCAGCTTAGTTACAGCCCAAGAGACCCAGTACTTC
>TRBV2|TRBJ2-1|few|TRBD1
CASRADRVVGNEQFF
TGTGCCAGCAGGGCCGACAGGGTGGTCGGCAATGAGCAGTTCTTC
>TRBV20-1|TRBJ1-5|many|NA
CSARRPGPQPQHF
TGCAGTGCTAGAAGGCCAGGCCCCCAGCCCCAGCATTTT
>TRBV20-1|TRBJ2-7|many|TRBD2
CSARRPGLAVYEQYF
TGCAGTGCTAGACGACCGGGACTAGCGGTTTACGAGCAGTACTTC
>TRBV7-6|TRBJ1-2|many|NA
CASSLDGYGYTF
TGTGCCAGCAGCTTAGATGGCTATGGCTACACCTTC
>TRBV6-1|TRBJ2-5|many|NA
CASSADRLGTQYF
TGTGCCAGCAGTGCCGACAGGTTGGGGACCCAGTACTTC
>TRBV11-2|TRBJ2-1|many|NA
CASSLIEQGFSYNEQFF
TGTGCCAGCAGCTTGATCGAACAGGGTTTTTCCTACAATGAGCAGTTCTTC
>TRBV6-6|TRBJ2-2|many|NA
CASSHGTNTGELFF
TGTGCCAGCAGCCACGGAACGAACACCGGGGAGCTGTTTTTT
>TRBV4-1|TRBJ1-3|NA|NA
CASSVSGSGNTIYF
TGCGCCAGCTCCGTAAGCGGCTCTGGAAACACCATATATTTT
>TRBV20-1|TRBJ2-5|NA|NA
CSASRSAEETQYF
TGCAGTGCCAGCCGTAGCGCTGAAGAGACCCAGTACTTC
>TRBV7-9|TRBJ1-1|many|NA
CASSPQAQTEAFF
TGTGCCAGCAGCCCCCAGGCACAGACAGAAGCTTTCTTT
>TRBV4-1|TRBJ2-1|once|NA
CASSQGAGSSYNEQFF
TGCGCCAGCAGCCAAGGAGCAGGGAGCTCCTACAATGAGCAGTTCTTC
>TRBV5-1|TRBJ2-2|NA|TRBD1
CDSSPGTANTGELFF
TGCGACAGCAGCCCCGGGACAGCAAACACCGGGGAGCTGTTTTTT
>TRBV28|TRBJ1-1|many|NA
CASSEFGGTEAFF
TGTGCCAGCAGTGAGTTTGGGGGGACTGAAGCTTTCTTT
>TRBV18|TRBJ2-7|many|TRBD1
CASSPGQGTYEQYF
TGTGCCAGCTCACCTGGACAGGGGACCTACGAGCAGTACTTC
>TRBV5-6|TRBJ2-3|many|TRBD2
CASSVGLAADTQYF
TGTGCCAGCAGCGTGGGACTAGCGGCAGATACGCAGTATTTT
>TRBV27|TRBJ2-1|many|TRBD2
CASRRGGPEQFF
TGTGCCAGCAGACGCGGGGGGCCGGAGCAGTTCTTC
>TRBV6-2/TRBV6-3|TRBJ2-5|NA|TRBD2
CASRHGGGRQETQYF
TGTGCCAGCAGACACGGGGGAGGGCGGCAAGAGACCCAGTACTTC
>TRBV9|TRBJ2-5|many|TRBD2
CASSVVAGGWETQYF
TGTGCCAGCAGCGTAGTAGCGGGGGGGTGGGAGACCCAGTACTTC
>TRBV18|TRBJ1-1|many|TRBD1
CASQGGDEAFF
TGTGCCAGTCAGGGGGGAGATGAAGCTTTCTTT
>TRBV6-5|TRBJ2-5|many|TRBD2
CASSYSGFSGGRETQYF
TGTGCCAGCAGTTACTCGGGTTTTAGCGGGGGGCGGGAGACCCAGTACTTC
>TRBV5-1|TRBJ2-5|NA|NA
CASSRGQGETQYF
TGCGCCAGCAGCCGGGGCCAAGGGGAGACCCAGTACTTC
>TRBV30|TRBJ1-4|NA|TRBD1
CAWRPSGGTDEKLFF
TGTGCCTGGAGACCCTCAGGGGGAACTGATGAAAAACTGTTTTTT
>TRBV7-8|TRBJ2-1|many|TRBD2
CASRNIAGRNNEQFF
TGTGCCAGCAGGAACATAGCGGGGCGAAACAATGAGCAGTTCTTC
>TRBV27|TRBJ2-7|many|TRBD2
CASSPGEGLQQYF
TGTGCCAGCAGTCCCGGGGAGGGTCTACAGCAGTACTTC
>TRBV2|TRBJ2-5|NA|NA
CASNEGGETQYF
TGTGCCAGCAACGAGGGGGGAGAGACCCAGTACTTC
>TRBV28|TRBJ2-5|NA|TRBD2
CASRLAGSQEIQYF
TGTGCCAGCCGGCTAGCGGGGTCACAAGAGATCCAGTACTTC
>TRBV3-1|TRBJ2-7|many|NA
CASSQAREQYF
TGTGCCAGCAGCCAAGCCCGCGAGCAGTACTTC
>TRBV19|TRBJ1-2|many|TRBD1
CASSFGQGSGYTF
TGTGCCAGTAGTTTTGGACAGGGTAGTGGCTACACCTTC
>TRBV7-2|TRBJ2-3|few|NA
CASSFGLLAGGLITDTQYF
TGTGCCAGCAGCTTTGGCTTACTAGCTGGGGGATTAATCACAGATACGCAGTATTTT
>TRBV5-1|TRBJ2-7|NA|NA
CASSSSGTRYEQYF
TGCGCCAGCAGCTCCTCCGGGACACGTTACGAGCAGTACTTC
>TRBV2|TRBJ2-1|many|NA
CASRESSYNEQFF
TGTGCCTCACGCGAGAGCTCCTACAATGAGCAGTTCTTC
>TRBV6-2/TRBV6-3|TRBJ1-1|NA|NA
CASSYRANTEAFF
TGTGCCAGCAGTTACCGTGCGAACACTGAAGCTTTCTTT
>TRBV6-2/TRBV6-3|TRBJ1-5|few|NA
CASSPRPEDQPQHF
TGTGCCAGCAGCCCGCGCCCGGAAGACCAGCCCCAGCATTTT
>TRBV20-1|TRBJ2-6|many|NA
CSVTSGANVLTF
TGCAGTGTTACCTCTGGGGCCAACGTCCTGACTTTC
>TRBV28|TRBJ2-7|NA|NA
CACGRGAVEQYF
TGTGCCTGCGGACGGGGGGCGGTCGAGCAGTACTTC
>TRBV2|TRBJ2-2|many|NA
CASRVRNTGELFF
TGTGCCAGCAGAGTGCGGAACACCGGGGAGCTGTTTTTT
>TRBV12-3/TRBV12-4|TRBJ2-1|NA|TRBD2
CAGSLRLAGTGERFF
TGTGCCGGCAGTTTAAGGTTAGCGGGGACCGGAGAGCGGTTCTTC
>TRBV28|TRBJ1-2|NA|NA
CASNRANYGYTF
TGTGCCAGCAATCGGGCTAACTATGGCTACACCTTC
>TRBV29-1|TRBJ2-3|NA|NA
CSVREGGNDSQYF
TGCAGCGTTCGTGAGGGGGGAAATGACTCGCAGTATTTT
>TRBV28|TRBJ2-7|once|NA
CASSLPVTYEQYF
TGTGCCAGCAGTTTACCGGTGACCTACGAGCAGTACTTC
>TRBV7-3|TRBJ1-1|NA|NA
CASSLTPVPNTEAFF
TGTGCCAGCAGCCTGACGCCCGTTCCGAACACTGAAGCCTTCTTT
>TRBV9|TRBJ2-1|many|NA
CASSVGNRHNEQFF
TGTGCCAGCAGCGTAGGGAACAGACACAATGAGCAGTTCTTC
>TRBV7-9|TRBJ1-1|few|TRBD1
CASSLGQGFEAFF
TGTGCCAGCAGCTTAGGACAGGGGTTTGAAGCTTTCTTT